This T cell receptor (beta chain) was identified in a study of T-cell memory formation after mild COVID-19. Background on the study: Largely donor-specific sequence clusters came from a couple of donors.

Study-level results: Most CD4+ clones that shrank were in CM and EM, while CD8+ ones turned up in EMRA. Clonal second-wave expansions that peaked on day 37 had unconfirmed SARS-CoV-2 specificity.

Germline CDR1 LGHDT, CDR2 YNNKEL (reference sequence). V was clipped by 2 bases and J by 1 base, with 14 bases between them. CDR3 length: 16 residues. MiXCR, applied by TCRdb to the 5' RACE reads, yields one record per CDR3 protein. The sample yields 350,000 to 450,000 distinct CDR3 sequences, 13% to 15% seen once. About this clonotype itself: Its specificity is not known.

The sequencing input was PBMCs or a T cell subset sorted from them (not recorded which). The chain couples TRBV3-1 to TRBJ2-5, with D maybe TRBD1 (5 bases). This TCR derives from a young man who had mild COVID-19 (a few samples of this study predate the infection). Cell type and time point are not known. The CDR3 sequence is CASSQYQGGLQETQYF. The CDR3 DNA sequence: TGTGCCAGCAGCCAATACCAGGGTGGTCTCCAAGAGACCCAGTACTTC.